This TCR beta chain is drawn from a study of T cell changes during pregnancy in multiple sclerosis. This CDR3 spans 15 amino acids. Germline CDR1 and CDR2: MNHEY and SMNVEV (reference sequence). V lost 5 bases, J lost 1 base, and 6 bases stayed unmatched. TCRdb's table, derived via immunoSEQ multiplex PCR, lists solely in-frame clones and lacks some. The sample includes around 69,000 clones, approximately 92% of them seen just once. The source is a female donor in good health, enrolled as a control in a pregnancy study. The chain uses TRBV27 and TRBJ2-3; 7 nucleotides align to TRBD1. The source material was peripheral blood, sampled in the second trimester of pregnancy. The CDR3 loop reads CASSPWDSGTDTQYF. As DNA, the CDR3 is TGTGCCAGCAGTCCCTGGGACAGCGGCACAGATACGCAGTATTTT.